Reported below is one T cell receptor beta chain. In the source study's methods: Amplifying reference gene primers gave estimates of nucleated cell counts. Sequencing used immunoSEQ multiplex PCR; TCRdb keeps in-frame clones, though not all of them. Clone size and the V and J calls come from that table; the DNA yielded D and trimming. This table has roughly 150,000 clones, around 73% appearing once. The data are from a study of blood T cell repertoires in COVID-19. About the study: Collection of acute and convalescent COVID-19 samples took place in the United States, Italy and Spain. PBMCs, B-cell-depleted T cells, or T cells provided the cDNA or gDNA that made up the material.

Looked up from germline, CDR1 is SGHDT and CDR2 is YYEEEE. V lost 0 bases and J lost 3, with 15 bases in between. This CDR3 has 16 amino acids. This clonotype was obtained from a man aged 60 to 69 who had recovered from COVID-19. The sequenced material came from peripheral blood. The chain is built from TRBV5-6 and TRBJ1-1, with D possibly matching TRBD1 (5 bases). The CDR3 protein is CASSLVPDKMDTEAFF. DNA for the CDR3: TGTGCCAGCAGCTTGGTACCGGACAAGATGGACACTGAAGCTTTCTTT.